These T cell receptor beta chains were read from a single sample in a study of blood T cell repertoires in COVID-19. The data were produced by immunoSEQ multiplex PCR, yet TCRdb's version contains in-frame clones alone and is incomplete. The table includes about 200,000 clones, about 90% detected once. Material: peripheral blood. The receptors come from a man aged 60 to 75 with active or convalescent COVID-19. Each CDR3 is given with its conserved first and last residue. Fields, in order: CDR3 DNA, CDR3 protein, J gene, clone size, V gene, CDR3 length, D gene. A D gene is named only where the DNA matches it firmly. Clone size, where shown, is once, few, many, or a class for clones that have expanded.

cdr3_nt: TGTGCCAGCAGCCGGAAGGGACAGGGTTCTTACACCGGGGAGCTGTTTTTT
cdr3_aa: CASSRKGQGSYTGELFF
j_call: TRBJ2-2
clone_size: NA
v_call: TRBV7-2
cdr3_length: 17
d_call: TRBD1

cdr3_nt: TGTGCCAGCAGCGTAGTTGCAGGGGGACGTGGCTACACCTTC
cdr3_aa: CASSVVAGGRGYTF
j_call: TRBJ1-2
clone_size: NA
v_call: TRBV9
cdr3_length: 14
d_call: TRBD1

cdr3_nt: TGCGCCAGCAGTCCAACAGGGGAGCACGAGCAGTACTTC
cdr3_aa: CASSPTGEHEQYF
j_call: TRBJ2-7
clone_size: NA
v_call: TRBV10-1
cdr3_length: 13
d_call: TRBD1

cdr3_nt: TGTGCCACCATTGGGGGCGGGACAGGGGATATCACTACGCCCCAGCATTTT
cdr3_aa: CATIGGGTGDITTPQHF
j_call: TRBJ1-5
clone_size: once
v_call: TRBV19
cdr3_length: 17
d_call: TRBD1

cdr3_nt: TGTGCCAGCACTGGAGAGTCTGGAAACACCATATATTTT
cdr3_aa: CASTGESGNTIYF
j_call: TRBJ1-3
clone_size: once
v_call: TRBV2
cdr3_length: 13
d_call: NA

cdr3_nt: TGTGCCTGGACGTCGACCGACTCCGGGGAGCTGTTTTTT
cdr3_aa: CAWTSTDSGELFF
j_call: TRBJ2-2
clone_size: NA
v_call: TRBV30
cdr3_length: 13
d_call: NA

cdr3_nt: TGTGCCAGCAGCTTAAAGAGGATTGATAATTCACCCCTCCACTTT
cdr3_aa: CASSLKRIDNSPLHF
j_call: TRBJ1-6
clone_size: NA
v_call: TRBV7-9
cdr3_length: 15
d_call: NA

cdr3_nt: TGCGCCAGCAGCTCTTCCGCTAACTATGGCTACACCTTC
cdr3_aa: CASSSSANYGYTF
j_call: TRBJ1-2
clone_size: NA
v_call: TRBV5-1
cdr3_length: 13
d_call: NA

cdr3_nt: TGTGCCAGCAGTAAATCTAGCGGCAGGGGTCATACCGGCGGGGAGCTGTTTTTT
cdr3_aa: CASSKSSGRGHTGGELFF
j_call: TRBJ2-2
clone_size: NA
v_call: TRBV9
cdr3_length: 18
d_call: NA

cdr3_nt: TGTGCCAGCAGTGAAGTCAGGGCGTCGAATACTGAAGCTTTCTTT
cdr3_aa: CASSEVRASNTEAFF
j_call: TRBJ1-1
clone_size: NA
v_call: TRBV6-1
cdr3_length: 15
d_call: NA

cdr3_nt: TGTGCCAGCAGCGTAGGTAGCGGGGGGGCCGTTGAGCAGTTCTTC
cdr3_aa: CASSVGSGGAVEQFF
j_call: TRBJ2-1
clone_size: NA
v_call: TRBV9
cdr3_length: 15
d_call: TRBD2

cdr3_nt: TGTGCCAGCAGCCAAGTGGCGGGGGGAAGCTCCTACAATGAGCAGTTCTTC
cdr3_aa: CASSQVAGGSSYNEQFF
j_call: TRBJ2-1
clone_size: NA
v_call: TRBV4-2
cdr3_length: 17
d_call: TRBD2

cdr3_nt: TGTGCCAGCAGCCGTAGCGGTCAAGAGACCCAGTACTTC
cdr3_aa: CASSRSGQETQYF
j_call: TRBJ2-5
clone_size: once
v_call: TRBV7-2
cdr3_length: 13
d_call: NA

cdr3_nt: TGTGCCAGCAGCCGTGGACAGGGCTCCTACGAGCAGTACTTC
cdr3_aa: CASSRGQGSYEQYF
j_call: TRBJ2-7
clone_size: NA
v_call: TRBV3-1/TRBV3-2
cdr3_length: 14
d_call: TRBD1

cdr3_nt: TGTGCCAGCAGCTTAAGTCAGGCTAGCGGGCACAATGAGCAGTTCTTC
cdr3_aa: CASSLSQASGHNEQFF
j_call: TRBJ2-1
clone_size: once
v_call: TRBV11-2
cdr3_length: 16
d_call: TRBD2

cdr3_nt: TGTGCCAGCAGTGAAATGGGGCAGGGCAATCAGCCCCAGCATTTT
cdr3_aa: CASSEMGQGNQPQHF
j_call: TRBJ1-5
clone_size: NA
v_call: TRBV6-1
cdr3_length: 15
d_call: NA

cdr3_nt: TGCGCCAGCAGCTTGTCAGTTATGACCGGGGAGCTGTTTTTT
cdr3_aa: CASSLSVMTGELFF
j_call: TRBJ2-2
clone_size: NA
v_call: TRBV5-1
cdr3_length: 14
d_call: NA

cdr3_nt: TGTGCCAGCAGATCCGGGGGTTATGGCTACACCTTC
cdr3_aa: CASRSGGYGYTF
j_call: TRBJ1-2
clone_size: NA
v_call: TRBV6-5
cdr3_length: 12
d_call: NA

cdr3_nt: TGTGCCAGCAGTTATGCGGGCATAGCGAACACCGGGGAGCTGTTTTTT
cdr3_aa: CASSYAGIANTGELFF
j_call: TRBJ2-2
clone_size: NA
v_call: TRBV6-5
cdr3_length: 16
d_call: NA

cdr3_nt: TGCGCCAGCCGTGGGGGCGGCCAGGGGGAGACCCAGTACTTC
cdr3_aa: CASRGGGQGETQYF
j_call: TRBJ2-5
clone_size: NA
v_call: TRBV10-2
cdr3_length: 14
d_call: NA